These 21 T cell receptor beta chains originate from one sample sequenced in a study of shared clonotypes between healthy human individuals. Using immunoSEQ multiplex PCR, the repertoire was profiled, and TCRdb retains in-frame clones only, with some absent. This table has about 2.4 million clones, roughly 92% appearing once. Sequenced: naive CD4+ T cells sorted from blood. Subset: CD45RA+ positively selected. These receptor sequences come from a young man in good health.

The chain uses TRBV11-2 and TRBJ2-5; 10 bases are a match to TRBD1. The V gene's germline CDR1 is SGHAT and CDR2 FQNNGV. The CDR3 loop spans 14 amino acids. Trimming cost V 0 bases and J 7 bases; bases outside gene matches: 2. The CDR3 coding sequence is TGTGCCAGCAGCTTAGAGGGACAGGGGTTGACCCAGTACTTC. Its protein is CASSLEGQGLTQYF.

This clone has a single count. This chain uses TRBV5-1 with TRBJ2-7; 10 positions agree with TRBD1. Germline V gives CDR1 SGHRS, CDR2 YFSETQ. V shed 4 bases, J shed 2 bases, and the junction held 9 bases outside the gene matches. CDR3 length: 16 amino acids. Here the CDR3 DNA reads TGCGCCAGCAGCCCCCCTTCCGGGACAGGGGCCTACGAGCAGTACTTC. As protein: CASSPPSGTGAYEQYF.

The rearrangement links TRBV29-1 to TRBJ1-1; 8 bases map to TRBD1. This CDR3 region has 14 residues. The V gene's germline CDR1 is SQVTM and CDR2 ANQGSEA. V lost 4 bases, J lost 1 base, and 5 bases stayed unmatched. The CDR3 DNA follows: TGCAGCGTTGCCTGGACAGGGACGAACACTGAAGCTTTCTTT. It yields the protein CSVAWTGTNTEAFF.

This rearrangement joins TRBV5-4 to TRBJ2-7; 7 bases are shared with TRBD1. Germline V gives CDR1 SGHNT, CDR2 YYREEE (reference sequence). CDR3 length: 14 amino acids. V lost 4 bases to trimming and J lost 0 bases; unmatched junction nucleotides: 4. The CDR3 DNA is TGTGCCAGCAGCAAGACAGGGAGCTCCTACGAGCAGTACTTC. Protein: CASSKTGSSYEQYF.

This chain uses TRBV11-2 with TRBJ2-7; D remains unclear. Trimming shortened V by 1 base and J by 1 base, and 8 bases separated the two germline ends. This CDR3 has 14 amino acids. Germline V gives CDR1 SGHAT, CDR2 FQNNGV. CDR3 nucleotide sequence: TGTGCCAGCAGCTTAGTCCAGCTTTCCTACGAGCAGTACTTC. Translation: CASSLVQLSYEQYF.

V usage is TRBV5-1 and J usage is TRBJ1-1; TRBD1 might be the D (6 bases). CDR1 SGHRS and CDR2 YFSETQ come from the germline V gene. This CDR3 contains 16 residues. Trimming pared 4 bases from V and 0 bases from J, leaving 16 bases between. The chain's CDR3 is CASSAGGAGVNTEAFF. The DNA of the CDR3 is TGCGCCAGCAGCGCTGGGGGGGCAGGCGTGAACACTGAAGCTTTCTTT.

The chain couples TRBV30 to TRBJ1-2, with 8 bases identical to TRBD1. The V gene end was trimmed by 2 bases and the J gene end by 3 bases; junction bases not matched to a gene: 5. Germline V gene sequence: CDR1 GTSNPN, CDR2 SVGIG (reference sequence). There are 14 residues in the CDR3. The CDR3 reads CAWSSWTGHYGYTF. The CDR3 DNA follows: TGTGCCTGGAGTTCCTGGACAGGGCACTATGGCTACACCTTC.

This clone was seen only once. Sequence at one end of the junction differs from germline and may be a read error. The gene calls are TRBV7-8 and TRBJ1-1, with TRBD1 matching over 8 bases. CDR1 is SGHVS and CDR2 is FQNEAQ in the germline V gene. CDR3 length: 21 residues. The CDR3 DNA is TGTGCCAGCAGCCTAGCCCCAAACTTAGACAGGGGATTTGATCAGAACACTGAAGCTTTCTTT. It yields the protein CASSLAPNLDRGFDQNTEAFF.

The chain joins TRBV27 to TRBJ1-2; D is undetermined. V gave up 3 bases and J gave up 8 bases, with 16 bases separating them. Germline CDR1 MNHEY, CDR2 SMNVEV (reference sequence). The CDR3 contains 14 residues. The CDR3 loop is CASSFRRERGGYTF. The CDR3 DNA is TGTGCCAGCAGTTTTCGCCGAGAGAGAGGAGGCTACACCTTC.

The chain employs TRBV6-6 and TRBJ2-4; possibly TRBD1 or TRBD2 for D (6 bases each). CDR1 is MNHNY and CDR2 is SVGAGI in the germline V gene (reference sequence). V shed 2 bases and J shed 8 bases, with 19 bases lying between them. The CDR3 is 16 amino acids. Written as DNA, the CDR3 is TGTGCCAGCAGTTACATGGGGGGCCCCCGGTCGGACATTCAGTACTTC. This codes for CASSYMGGPRSDIQYF.

This clone was seen a single time. CDR3 nucleotides: TGCGCCAGCAGTGAGTCGGGATCAACCGGGGAGCTGTTTTTT. It is translated as CASSESGSTGELFF. This chain joins TRBV10-1 and TRBJ2-2; D unresolved. This CDR3 has 14 amino acids. V lost 0 bases, J lost 5 bases, and 7 bases lay in between. Germline assignment: CDR1 WNHNN and CDR2 SYGVQD (reference sequence).

This clone appeared a single time. The genes are TRBV18 and TRBJ1-5; D unresolved. Trimming pared 4 bases from V and 7 bases from J, leaving 14 bases between. The CDR3 consists of 14 residues. Germline CDR1 and CDR2: KGHSH and LQKENI. The CDR3 sequence: CASSLNMGGQPQHF. For the CDR3, the DNA is TGTGCCAGCTCACTAAACATGGGAGGGCAGCCCCAGCATTTT.

The chain carries TRBV5-4 and TRBJ1-2, with 7 bases that match TRBD1. The CDR3 runs 15 residues. V lost 0 bases, J lost 2 bases, and 4 bases stayed unmatched. The germline V gene has CDR1 SGHNT and CDR2 YYREEE (reference sequence). CDR3 sequence (DNA): TGTGCCAGCAGCTTGGCGGACAGGACCAACTATGGCTACACCTTC. Protein: CASSLADRTNYGYTF.

The chain couples TRBV30 to TRBJ1-3; D gene ambiguous. The length of the CDR3 is 13 residues. Germline V CDR1 and CDR2: GTSNPN, SVGIG (reference sequence). The germline V and J ends were trimmed by 1 base and 4 bases, with 8 bases remaining between them. The CDR3 protein is CAWSGQEGNTIYF. The CDR3 DNA is TGTGCCTGGAGTGGGCAGGAGGGAAACACCATATATTTT.

There are a few counts of this clone. Other DNA sequences in the same sample also yield this CDR3. The chain links TRBV29-1 to TRBJ1-1, with unresolved D. V shed 7 bases and J shed 2 bases, with 11 bases lying between them. The CDR3 covers 12 residues. CDR1 SQVTM and CDR2 ANQGSEA come from the germline V gene. The DNA for the CDR3 is TGCAGCGCCCATCGAGGTAACACTGAAGCTTTCTTT. Translation gives CSAHRGNTEAFF.

This sequence joins TRBV19 and TRBJ1-6; 8 bases line up with TRBD1. This CDR3 comprises 13 residues. J gave up 10 bases and V 6 bases, and 5 bases lay outside the gene matches. Looked up from germline, CDR1 is LNHDA and CDR2 is SQIVND (reference sequence). This CDR3 reads CASRDRERSPLHF. The DNA for the CDR3 is TGTGCCAGTAGGGACAGGGAGCGATCACCCCTCCACTTT.

V usage is TRBV5-5 and J usage is TRBJ1-4, with D unclear. The V gene's germline CDR1 is SGHKS and CDR2 YYEKEE (reference sequence). V lost 0 bases to trimming and J lost 4 bases, with 7 bases between them. The CDR3 consists of 14 residues. DNA of the CDR3: TGTGCCAGCAGCTTGGAGCAGTATAATGAAAAACTGTTTTTT. Translated, it gives CASSLEQYNEKLFF. The variable domain in full, completed from reference TRBV5-5 and TRBJ1-4, reads DAGVTQSPTHLIKTRGQQVTLRCSPISGHKSVSWYQQVLGQGPQFIFQYYEKEERGRGNFPDRFSARQFPNYSSELNVNALLLGDSALYLCASSLEQYNEKLFFGSGTQLSVL.

To note about this clone: Other DNA sequences in this sample translate to the same CDR3. The chain is built from TRBV30 and TRBJ2-5; D is unclear. V lost 0 bases, J lost 4 bases, and 6 bases lay in between. In germline, CDR1 is GTSNPN, CDR2 SVGIG (reference sequence). The length of the CDR3 is 12 residues. CDR3 sequence (DNA): TGTGCCTGGAGTGTATGGGGAGAGACCCAGTACTTC. It is translated as CAWSVWGETQYF.

About this clone itself: This same CDR3 is encoded by further DNA sequences in the sample. The rearrangement links TRBV19 to TRBJ1-2; D unclear. Deletions cut 1 base from V and 1 base from J, with 4 bases between. Germline CDR1 is LNHDA and CDR2 is SQIVND (reference sequence). The CDR3 contains 13 residues. CDR3 coding DNA: TGTGCCAGTAGTATAGGACGTAACTATGGCTACACCTTC. As protein: CASSIGRNYGYTF.

The chain has TRBV2 and TRBJ2-1, with unresolved D. The CDR3 is made up of 14 amino acids. CDR1 is SNHLY and CDR2 is FYNNEI in the germline V gene. V lost 4 bases and J 6 bases, leaving 13 bases between the germline ends. The CDR3 coding sequence is TGTGCCAGCAGTGTCCTTCTCCCACCCAATGAGCAGTTCTTC. Its protein is CASSVLLPPNEQFF.

CDR3 amino acids: CASSPIGENNGYTF. CDR3 in DNA: TGTGCCAGCTCACCAATCGGCGAGAATAATGGCTACACCTTC. The chain uses TRBV18 and TRBJ1-2; D is ambiguous. CDR1 KGHSH and CDR2 LQKENI come from the germline V gene. The CDR3 runs 14 residues. The ends were cut back, 2 bases at V and 6 bases at J, with 13 bases in the middle.